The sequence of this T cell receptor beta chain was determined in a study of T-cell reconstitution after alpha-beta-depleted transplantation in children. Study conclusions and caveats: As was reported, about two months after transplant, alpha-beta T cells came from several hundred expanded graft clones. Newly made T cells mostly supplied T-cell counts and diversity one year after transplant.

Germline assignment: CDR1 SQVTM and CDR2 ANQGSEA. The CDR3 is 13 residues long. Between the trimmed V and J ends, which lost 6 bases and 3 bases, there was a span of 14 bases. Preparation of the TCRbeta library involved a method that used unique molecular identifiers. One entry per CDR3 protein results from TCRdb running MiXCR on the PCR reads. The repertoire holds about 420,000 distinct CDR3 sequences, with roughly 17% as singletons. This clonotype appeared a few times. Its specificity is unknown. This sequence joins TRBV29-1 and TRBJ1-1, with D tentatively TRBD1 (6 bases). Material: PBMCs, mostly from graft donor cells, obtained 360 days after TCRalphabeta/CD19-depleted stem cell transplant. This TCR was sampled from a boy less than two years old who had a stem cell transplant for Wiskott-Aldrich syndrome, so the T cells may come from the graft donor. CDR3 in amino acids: CSVNRVFDTEAFF. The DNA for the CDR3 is TGCAGCGTGAACAGGGTTTTCGACACTGAAGCTTTCTTT. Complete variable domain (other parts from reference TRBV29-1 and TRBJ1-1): SAVISQKPSRDICQRGTSLTIQCQVDSQVTMMFWYRQQPGQSLTLIATANQGSEATYESGFVIDKFPISRPNLTFSTLTVSNMSPEDSSIYLCSVNRVFDTEAFFGQGTRLTVV.